Sequencing of this T cell receptor beta chain was carried out in a study of blood T cell repertoires in COVID-19. Overall study context: From the United States, Italy and Spain came samples of acute and convalescent COVID-19. Sources were T cells, B-cell-depleted T cells, or PBMCs; the material itself was cDNA or gDNA.

The length of the CDR3 is 15 residues. Trimming took off 0 bases at V and 3 bases at J, with 13 bases between the two ends. Per germline, CDR1 SGDLS and CDR2 YYNGEE. In the study's own analysis: For nucleated cells, counts were estimated from reference gene primer amplification. TCRdb keeps only in-frame clones here, not all; method: immunoSEQ multiplex PCR. From that table come the V and J calls and clone size; the DNA was used to work out D and trimming. The table lists about 280,000 clones, 85% of them singletons. The TCR comes from a man aged 50-59 years with active or convalescent COVID-19. This chain joins TRBV9 and TRBJ2-7; D call uncertain. What was sequenced was peripheral blood. The CDR3: CASSVAGSQLYEQYF. The CDR3 bases are TGTGCCAGCAGCGTAGCGGGTAGCCAACTCTACGAGCAGTACTTC.